These 14 T cell receptor beta chains originate from one sample sequenced in a study of T-cell reconstitution after alpha-beta-depleted transplantation in children. Unique molecular identifiers tagged the TCRbeta library. MiXCR was run by TCRdb on the PCR reads, yielding one entry per CDR3 protein. The table lists 70,000 to 95,000 distinct CDR3 sequences, 10% to 15% of them singletons, with approximately 15% in the top ten. The input for sequencing was PBMCs from the stem cell graft donor, taken from the stem cell graft. The receptor source for this set is a human donor who donated a stem cell graft to a child with inherited bone marrow failure.

Many counts were recorded for this clonotype. The rearrangement joins TRBV27 to TRBJ2-1; a possible D gene is TRBD2 (5 bases). V lost 8 bases, J lost 8 bases, and 16 bases lay in between. CDR3 length: 13 amino acids. The germline gives CDR1 MNHEY, CDR2 SMNVEV (reference sequence). The CDR3 region is CASGGWPRDEQFF. The CDR3 nucleotides are TGTGCCAGCGGCGGGTGGCCCCGCGATGAGCAGTTCTTC.

V is TRBV4-1 and J is TRBJ2-2, with D hard to call. V lost 0 bases and J lost 3, with 11 bases in between. CDR1 is MGHRA and CDR2 is YSYEKL in the germline V gene. The CDR3 is 16 amino acids. The CDR3: CASSQELVGYTGELFF. DNA of the CDR3: TGCGCCAGCAGCCAAGAATTGGTGGGGTACACCGGGGAGCTGTTTTTT.

V gene TRBV29-1 combines with J gene TRBJ1-2, with TRBD1 identical over 11 bases. CDR1 and CDR2 from the germline V gene are SQVTM and ANQGSEA. The CDR3 loop spans 16 amino acids. The junction had 14 bases not matched to a gene; V was cut back by 6 bases and J by 5 bases. The CDR3: CSVGSYHGTGGYGYTF. The CDR3 DNA reads as TGCAGCGTGGGAAGTTATCACGGGACAGGGGGTTATGGCTACACCTTC.

V usage is TRBV28 and J usage is TRBJ2-7; D gene ambiguous. Germline lookup yields CDR1 MDHEN and CDR2 SYDVKM. V was trimmed by 1 base and J by 5 bases, leaving 6 bases between them. The CDR3 totals 12 residues. The CDR3 nucleotides are TGTGCCAGCAGTTTATTGGGGAACGAGCAGTACTTC. Translation: CASSLLGNEQYF.

The table lists this clonotype with many counts. The rearrangement links TRBV5-1 to TRBJ2-7; D possibly uses TRBD1 or TRBD2 (5 bases each). Germline V gene data show CDR1 as SGHRS and CDR2 as YFSETQ. V dropped 2 bases and J dropped 1 base, with 13 bases sitting between them. This CDR3 has 15 residues. Here the CDR3 reads CASSFMRGASYEQYF. Here the CDR3 DNA reads TGCGCCAGCAGCTTCATGAGGGGCGCTTCCTACGAGCAGTACTTC.

The sample holds many counts of this clonotype. The CDR3 bases are TGTGCCAGCAGTCCAGCCCCAGGGGCAGCCAAAAACATTCAGTACTTC. It is translated as CASSPAPGAAKNIQYF. The genes are TRBV28 and TRBJ2-4, with D possibly matching TRBD1 (6 bases). This CDR3 region has 16 residues. Germline CDR1 reads MDHEN; CDR2 reads SYDVKM. V dropped 5 bases and J dropped 0 bases, with 14 bases sitting between them. The entire variable domain, with the rest obtained from reference TRBV28 and TRBJ2-4, is as follows: DVKVTQSSRYLVKRTGEKVFLECVQDMDHENMFWYRQDPGLGLRLIYFSYDVKMKEKGDIPEGYSVSREKKERFSLILESASTNQTSMYLCASSPAPGAAKNIQYFGAGTRLSVL.

The J gene is TRBJ2-2, the V gene TRBV20-1; D ambiguous. The CDR3 totals 15 residues. Germline CDR1 reads DFQATT; CDR2 reads SNEGSKA (reference sequence). V lost 3 bases, J lost 0 bases, and 11 bases lay in between. The CDR3 reads CSASYSNANTGELFF. CDR3 nucleotides: TGCAGTGCTAGTTACAGTAACGCGAACACCGGGGAGCTGTTTTTT.

This clonotype was seen at least ten times. This chain joins TRBV12-3 or TRBV12-4 and TRBJ2-2; D is unresolved. The CDR3 is 14 amino acids. The V and J ends lost 5 bases and 4 bases respectively, with 11 bases between them. CDR3: CASSLGPITGELFF. Here the CDR3 DNA reads TGTGCCAGCAGTCTCGGGCCGATCACCGGGGAGCTGTTTTTT.

This clonotype was detected only a few times. V gene TRBV7-9 combines with J gene TRBJ1-1; D is uncertain. The CDR3 loop spans 16 amino acids. CDR1 and CDR2 (germline): SEHNR, FQNEAQ (reference sequence). The V end was cut by 0 bases, the J end by 7 bases, with 18 bases between. CDR3 protein: CASSLALVDVSSEAFF. The DNA of the CDR3 is TGTGCCAGCAGCTTAGCCCTCGTCGACGTGTCTAGTGAAGCTTTCTTT.

This clonotype was seen at least ten times. The junction differs from germline at one of its ends, possibly a read error. This rearrangement joins TRBV7-7 to TRBJ2-2; TRBD2 aligns across 7 bases. Per the germline V gene, CDR1 is SSHAT and CDR2 is FNYEAQ (reference sequence). The CDR3 extends over 14 amino acids. CDR3 DNA: TGTGCTAGCAGCCCTAGCGGGAACACCGGGGAGCTGTTTTTT. Translation: CASSPSGNTGELFF.

This clonotype has a count of ten or more. The V call is TRBV3-1, the J call TRBJ2-2; the D is unclear. CDR1 LGHDT and CDR2 YNNKEL come from the germline V gene (reference sequence). The V end was cut by 0 bases, the J end by 3 bases, with 8 bases between. The CDR3 loop spans 15 amino acids. The CDR3 spells CASSQDNTHTGELFF. The DNA of the CDR3 is TGTGCCAGCAGCCAAGATAACACCCACACCGGGGAGCTGTTTTTT.

The chain is built from TRBV20-1 and TRBJ2-7; D perhaps matches TRBD1 (6 bases). The V end lost 6 bases, the J end lost 1 base, and 16 bases lay between the germline ends. The CDR3 extends over 14 amino acids. CDR1 DFQATT and CDR2 SNEGSKA come from the germline V gene (reference sequence). CDR3 protein: CSASPGTYSYEQYF. Written as DNA, the CDR3 is TGCAGTGCGAGCCCTGGGACATATTCCTACGAGCAGTACTTC.

This clonotype showed up many times. The chain uses TRBV5-1 and TRBJ1-5, with TRBD1 as a possible D gene (5 bases). V shed 3 bases and J shed 3 bases, with 7 bases lying between them. The CDR3 contains 13 residues. Germline CDR1 SGHRS, CDR2 YFSETQ. For the CDR3, the DNA is TGCGCCAGCAGCTGGGACCTCAATCAGCCCCAGCATTTT. It yields the protein CASSWDLNQPQHF.

This clonotype came up many times. The CDR3 reads CASNRAVEETQYF. The CDR3 DNA reads TGCGCCAGCAATAGAGCGGTTGAAGAGACCCAGTACTTC. The V and J genes are TRBV5-1 and TRBJ2-5; D is perhaps TRBD2 (5 bases). V was shortened by 6 bases and J by 3 bases, with 12 bases between the two germline ends. The CDR3 consists of 13 residues. CDR1 is SGHRS and CDR2 is YFSETQ in the germline V gene.